This T cell receptor beta chain was identified during a study of CD8+ T cells in alopecia areata. As to this clone: Antigen specificity is unknown.

The treatment was: oral pan-JAK inhibitor, 5-10 mg twice daily. Researchers gathered lesional scalp punch biopsies and peripheral blood from patients with alopecia areata. Extracted RNA was reverse transcribed into cDNA, the sequencing template. Using immunoSEQ multiplex PCR, the repertoire was profiled, and TCRdb retains in-frame clones only, with some absent. The table includes some 99,000 clones, 50% to 75% detected once. There are 12 residues in the CDR3. The germline CDR1 and CDR2 sequences are SQVTM and ANQGSEA. V was clipped by 6 bases and J by 4 bases, with 9 bases between them. Study outcomes and limitations: Scalp clonality and expanded CD8+ clones among the top 100 fell significantly with tofacitinib. Lesional tissue from the scalp (especially in alopecia totalis/universalis) showed higher clonality than normal scalp.

This clonotype was sampled from a human donor with alopecia areata. The input for sequencing was CD8+ T cells sorted from blood, taken at week 4, from a patient treated with tofacitinib. J is TRBJ2-2 and V is TRBV29-1, with no clear D. The CDR3 nucleotides read TGCAGCGTGAGAGGCGGCACCGGGGAGCTGTTTTTT. This sequence encodes CSVRGGTGELFF.